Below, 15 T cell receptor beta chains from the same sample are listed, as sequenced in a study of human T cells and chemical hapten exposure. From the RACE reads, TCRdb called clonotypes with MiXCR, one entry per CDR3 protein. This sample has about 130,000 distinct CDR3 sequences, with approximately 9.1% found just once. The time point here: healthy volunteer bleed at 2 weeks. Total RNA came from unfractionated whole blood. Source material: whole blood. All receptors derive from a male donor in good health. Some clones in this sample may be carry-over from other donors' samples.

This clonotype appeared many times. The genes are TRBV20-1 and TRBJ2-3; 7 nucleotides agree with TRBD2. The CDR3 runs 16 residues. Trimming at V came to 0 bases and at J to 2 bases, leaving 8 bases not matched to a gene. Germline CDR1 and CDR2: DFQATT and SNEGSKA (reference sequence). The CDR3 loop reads CSARDQKAGTTDTQYF. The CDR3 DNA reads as TGCAGTGCTAGAGATCAAAAAGCGGGAACCACAGATACGCAGTATTTT.

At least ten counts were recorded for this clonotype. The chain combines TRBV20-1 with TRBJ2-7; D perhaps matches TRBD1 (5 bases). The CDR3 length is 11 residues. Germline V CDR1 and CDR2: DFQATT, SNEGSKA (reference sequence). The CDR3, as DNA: TGCAGTTCGGTGAACAGGCGCCCCCTCCCAGTC. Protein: CSSVNRRPLPV.

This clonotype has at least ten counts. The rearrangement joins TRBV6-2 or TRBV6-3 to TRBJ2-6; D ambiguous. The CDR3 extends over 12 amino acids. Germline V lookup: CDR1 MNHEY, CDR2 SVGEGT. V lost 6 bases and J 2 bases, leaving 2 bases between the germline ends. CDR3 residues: CASRTGANVLTF. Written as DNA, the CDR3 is TGTGCCAGCAGAACTGGGGCCAACGTCCTGACTTTC.

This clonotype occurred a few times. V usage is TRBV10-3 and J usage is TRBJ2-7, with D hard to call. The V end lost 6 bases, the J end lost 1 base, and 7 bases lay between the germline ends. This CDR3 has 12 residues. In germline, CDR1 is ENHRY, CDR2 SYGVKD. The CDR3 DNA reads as TGTGCCATCAGCGACGGTTCCTACGAGCAGTACTTC. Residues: CAISDGSYEQYF.

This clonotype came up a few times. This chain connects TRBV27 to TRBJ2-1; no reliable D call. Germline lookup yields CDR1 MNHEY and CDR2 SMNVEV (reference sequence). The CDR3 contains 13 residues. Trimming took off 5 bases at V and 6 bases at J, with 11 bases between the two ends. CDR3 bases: TGTGCCAGCAGTCCTTCTCCGGGCAATGAGCAGTTCTTC. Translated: CASSPSPGNEQFF.

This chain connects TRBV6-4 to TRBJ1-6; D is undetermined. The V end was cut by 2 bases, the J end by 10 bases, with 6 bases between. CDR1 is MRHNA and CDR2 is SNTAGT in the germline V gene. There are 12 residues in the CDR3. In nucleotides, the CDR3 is TGTGCCAGCAGTGACGGTGTCTCACCCCTCCACTTT. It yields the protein CASSDGVSPLHF.

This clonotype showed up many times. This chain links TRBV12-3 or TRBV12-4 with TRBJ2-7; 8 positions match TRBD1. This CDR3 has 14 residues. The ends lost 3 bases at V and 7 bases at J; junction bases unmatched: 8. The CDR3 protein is CASSLGRGPREQYF. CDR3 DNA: TGTGCCAGCAGTTTGGGCAGGGGGCCGAGGGAGCAGTACTTC.

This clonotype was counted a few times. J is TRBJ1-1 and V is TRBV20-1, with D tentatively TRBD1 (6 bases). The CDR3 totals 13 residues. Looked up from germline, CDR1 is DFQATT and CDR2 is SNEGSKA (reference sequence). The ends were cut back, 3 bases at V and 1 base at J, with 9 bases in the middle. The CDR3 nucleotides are TGCAGTGCTAGCCCAGGGGCGAACACTGAAGCTTTCTTT. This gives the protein CSASPGANTEAFF.

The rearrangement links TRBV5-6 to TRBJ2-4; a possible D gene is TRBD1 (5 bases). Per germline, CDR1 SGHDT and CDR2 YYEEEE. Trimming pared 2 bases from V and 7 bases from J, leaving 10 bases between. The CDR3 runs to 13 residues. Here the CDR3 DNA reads TGTGCCAGCAGCTTTCCAGGGCGGAACATTCAGTACTTC. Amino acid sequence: CASSFPGRNIQYF.

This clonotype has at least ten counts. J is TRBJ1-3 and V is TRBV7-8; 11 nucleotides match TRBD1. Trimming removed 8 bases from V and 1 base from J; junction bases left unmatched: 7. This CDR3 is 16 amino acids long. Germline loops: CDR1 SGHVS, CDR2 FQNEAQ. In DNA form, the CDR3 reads TGTGCCAGCTCACGGACAGGGGGCCTTTCTGGAAACACCATATATTTT. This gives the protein CASSRTGGLSGNTIYF.

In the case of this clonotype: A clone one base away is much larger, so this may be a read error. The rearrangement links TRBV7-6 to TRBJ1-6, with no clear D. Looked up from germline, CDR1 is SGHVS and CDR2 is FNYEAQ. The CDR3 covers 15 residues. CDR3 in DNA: TGTGCCAGCAGCCGCTATCTCGATTCCAATTCACCCATCCACTTT. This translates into CASSRYLDSNSPIHF.

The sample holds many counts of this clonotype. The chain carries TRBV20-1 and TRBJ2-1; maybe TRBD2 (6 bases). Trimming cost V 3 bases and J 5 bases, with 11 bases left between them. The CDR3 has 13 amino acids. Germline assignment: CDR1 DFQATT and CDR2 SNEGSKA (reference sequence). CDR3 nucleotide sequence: TGCAGTGCTAGGGCCGGACTAAACAATGAGCAGTTCTTC. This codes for CSARAGLNNEQFF.

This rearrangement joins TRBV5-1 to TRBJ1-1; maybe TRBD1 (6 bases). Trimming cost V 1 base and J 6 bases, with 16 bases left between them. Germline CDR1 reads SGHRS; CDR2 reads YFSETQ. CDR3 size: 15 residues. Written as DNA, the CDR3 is TGCGCCAGCAGCTTGACCCGGGACACCCAAGCTGAAGCTTTCTTT. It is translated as CASSLTRDTQAEAFF. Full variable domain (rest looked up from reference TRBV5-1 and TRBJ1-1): KAGVTQTPRYLIKTRGQQVTLSCSPISGHRSVSWYQQTPGQGLQFLFEYFSETQRNKGNFPGRFSGRQFSNSRSEMNVSTLELGDSALYLCASSLTRDTQAEAFFGQGTRLTVV.

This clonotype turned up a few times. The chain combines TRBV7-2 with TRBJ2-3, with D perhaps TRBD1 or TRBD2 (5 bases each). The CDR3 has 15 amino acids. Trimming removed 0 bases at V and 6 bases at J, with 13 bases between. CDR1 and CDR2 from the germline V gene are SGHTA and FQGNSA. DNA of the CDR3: TGTGCCAGCAGCTTAGCGGGACGAAAGGGGGATACGCAGTATTTT. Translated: CASSLAGRKGDTQYF.

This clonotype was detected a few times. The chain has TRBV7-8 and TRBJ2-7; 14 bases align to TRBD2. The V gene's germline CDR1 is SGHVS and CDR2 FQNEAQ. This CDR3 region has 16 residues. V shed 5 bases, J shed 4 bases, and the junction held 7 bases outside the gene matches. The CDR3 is CASSPGLAGGYYEQYF. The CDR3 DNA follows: TGTGCCAGCAGCCCAGGACTAGCGGGAGGTTATTACGAGCAGTACTTC.